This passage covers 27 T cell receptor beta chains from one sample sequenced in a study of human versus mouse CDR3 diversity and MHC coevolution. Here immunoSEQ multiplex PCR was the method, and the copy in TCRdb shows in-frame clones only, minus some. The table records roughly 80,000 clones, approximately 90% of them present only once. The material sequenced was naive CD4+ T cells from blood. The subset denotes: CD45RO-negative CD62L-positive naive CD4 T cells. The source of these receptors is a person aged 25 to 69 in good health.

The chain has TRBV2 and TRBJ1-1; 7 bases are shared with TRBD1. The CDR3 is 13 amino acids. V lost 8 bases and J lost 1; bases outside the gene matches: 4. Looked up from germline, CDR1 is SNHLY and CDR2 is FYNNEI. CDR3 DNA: TGTGCCAGCGGTACAGGGGCGAACACTGAAGCTTTCTTT. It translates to CASGTGANTEAFF. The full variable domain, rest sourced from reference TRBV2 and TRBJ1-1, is EPEVTQTPSHQVTQMGQEVILRCVPISNHLYFYWYRQILGQKVEFLVSFYNNEISEKSEIFDDQFSVERPDGSNFTLKIRSTKLEDSAMYFCASGTGANTEAFFGQGTRLTVV.

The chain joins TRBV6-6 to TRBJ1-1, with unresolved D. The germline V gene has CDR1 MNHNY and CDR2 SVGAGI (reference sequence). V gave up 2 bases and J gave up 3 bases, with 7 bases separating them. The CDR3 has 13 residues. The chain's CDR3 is CASSYRGDTEAFF. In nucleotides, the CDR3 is TGTGCCAGCAGTTACCGGGGAGACACTGAAGCTTTCTTT.

The CDR3 region is CASSSVTGAKNIQYF. CDR3 coding DNA: TGTGCCAGCAGCTCCGTAACCGGAGCCAAAAACATTCAGTACTTC. V gene TRBV5-4 combines with J gene TRBJ2-4; no clear D gene. The CDR3 loop spans 15 amino acids. The V and J ends lost 3 bases and 0 bases respectively, with 10 bases between them. Germline V CDR1 and CDR2: SGHNT, YYREEE (reference sequence).

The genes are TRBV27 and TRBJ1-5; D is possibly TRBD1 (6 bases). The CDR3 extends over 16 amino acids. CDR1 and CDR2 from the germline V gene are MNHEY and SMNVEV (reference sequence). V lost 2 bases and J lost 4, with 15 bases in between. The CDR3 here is CASSLHSRGPNQPQHF. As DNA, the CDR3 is TGTGCCAGCAGTTTACACTCCAGGGGCCCGAATCAGCCCCAGCATTTT.

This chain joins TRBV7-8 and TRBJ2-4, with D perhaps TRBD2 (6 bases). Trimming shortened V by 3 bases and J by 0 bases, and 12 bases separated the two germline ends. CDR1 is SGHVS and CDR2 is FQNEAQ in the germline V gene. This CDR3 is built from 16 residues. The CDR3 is CASSFGGVLAKNIQYF. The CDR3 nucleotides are TGTGCCAGCAGCTTCGGAGGGGTCCTAGCCAAAAACATTCAGTACTTC.

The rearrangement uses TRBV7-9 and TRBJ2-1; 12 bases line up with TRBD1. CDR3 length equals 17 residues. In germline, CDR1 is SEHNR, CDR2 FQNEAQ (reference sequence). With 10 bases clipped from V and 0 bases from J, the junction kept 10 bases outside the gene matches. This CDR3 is CATTGTGGKSSYNEQFF. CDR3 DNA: TGTGCCACGACCGGGACAGGGGGCAAAAGCTCCTACAATGAGCAGTTCTTC.

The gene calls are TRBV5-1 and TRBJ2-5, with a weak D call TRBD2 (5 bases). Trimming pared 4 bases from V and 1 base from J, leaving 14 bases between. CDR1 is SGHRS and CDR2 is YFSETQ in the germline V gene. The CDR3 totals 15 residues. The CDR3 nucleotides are TGCGCCAGCAGCCTTTTCGCCGGGGTCCAAGAGACCCAGTACTTC. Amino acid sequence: CASSLFAGVQETQYF.

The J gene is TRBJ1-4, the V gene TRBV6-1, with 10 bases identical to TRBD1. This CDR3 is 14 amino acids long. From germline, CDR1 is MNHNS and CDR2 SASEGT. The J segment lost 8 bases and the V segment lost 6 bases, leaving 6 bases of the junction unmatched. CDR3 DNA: TGTGCCAGCAGAAGGACAGGGGGGATGGAAAAACTGTTTTTT. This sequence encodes CASRRTGGMEKLFF.

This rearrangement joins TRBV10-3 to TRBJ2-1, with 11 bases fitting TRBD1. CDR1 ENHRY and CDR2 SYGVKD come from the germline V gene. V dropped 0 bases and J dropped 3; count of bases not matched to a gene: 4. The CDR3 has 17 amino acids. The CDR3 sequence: CAISESRDRGDYNEQFF. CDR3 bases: TGTGCCATCAGTGAGTCTCGGGACAGGGGGGACTACAATGAGCAGTTCTTC.

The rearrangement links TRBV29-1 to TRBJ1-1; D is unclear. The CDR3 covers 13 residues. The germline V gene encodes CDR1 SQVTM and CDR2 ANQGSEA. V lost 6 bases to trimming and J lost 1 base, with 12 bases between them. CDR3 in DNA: TGCAGCGTCGTGAGAGGGCGGAACACTGAAGCTTTCTTT. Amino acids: CSVVRGRNTEAFF.

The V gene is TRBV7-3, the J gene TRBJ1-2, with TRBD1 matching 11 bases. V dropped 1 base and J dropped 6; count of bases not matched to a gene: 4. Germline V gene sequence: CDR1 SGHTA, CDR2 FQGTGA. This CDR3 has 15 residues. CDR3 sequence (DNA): TGTGCCAGCAGCTTAAGGACAGGGGGCTTGGATGGCTACACCTTC. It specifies CASSLRTGGLDGYTF.

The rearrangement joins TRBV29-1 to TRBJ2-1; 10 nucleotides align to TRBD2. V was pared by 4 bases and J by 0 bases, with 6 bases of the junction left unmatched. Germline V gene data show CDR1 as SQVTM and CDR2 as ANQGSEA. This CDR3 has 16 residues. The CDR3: CSVVPSGGPSYNEQFF. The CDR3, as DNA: TGCAGCGTTGTACCTAGCGGGGGTCCCTCCTACAATGAGCAGTTCTTC.

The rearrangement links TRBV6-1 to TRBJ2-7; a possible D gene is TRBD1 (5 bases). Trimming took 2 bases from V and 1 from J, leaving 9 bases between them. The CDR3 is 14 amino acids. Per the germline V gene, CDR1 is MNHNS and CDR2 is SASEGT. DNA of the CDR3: TGTGCCAGCAGTGAAAGGACACTATCCTACGAGCAGTACTTC. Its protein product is CASSERTLSYEQYF.

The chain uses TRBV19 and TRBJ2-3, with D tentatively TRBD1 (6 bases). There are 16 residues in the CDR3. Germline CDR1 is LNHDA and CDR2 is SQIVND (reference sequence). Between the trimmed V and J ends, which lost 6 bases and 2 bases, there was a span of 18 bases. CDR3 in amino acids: CASRGSGVRITDTQYF. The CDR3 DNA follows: TGTGCCAGTAGGGGCTCAGGGGTTAGGATCACAGATACGCAGTATTTT.

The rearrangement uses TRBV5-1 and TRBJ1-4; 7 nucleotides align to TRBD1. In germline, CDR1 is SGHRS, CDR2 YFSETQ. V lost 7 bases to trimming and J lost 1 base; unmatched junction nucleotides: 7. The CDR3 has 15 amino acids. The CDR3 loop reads CASSLGGGTNEKLFF. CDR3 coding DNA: TGCGCCAGCTCCTTAGGGGGCGGAACTAATGAAAAACTGTTTTTT.

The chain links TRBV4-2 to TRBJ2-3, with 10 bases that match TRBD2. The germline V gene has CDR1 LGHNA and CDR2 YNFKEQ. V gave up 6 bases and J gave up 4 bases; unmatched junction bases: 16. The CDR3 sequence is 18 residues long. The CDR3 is CASRKGWPGLAFADTQYF. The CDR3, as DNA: TGTGCCAGCAGGAAAGGCTGGCCGGGACTAGCGTTCGCAGATACGCAGTATTTT.

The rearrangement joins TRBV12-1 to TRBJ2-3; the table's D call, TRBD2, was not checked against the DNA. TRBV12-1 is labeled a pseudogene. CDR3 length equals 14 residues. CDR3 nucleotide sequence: TGTGCCAGCAGGCTTAGCGGAGAGTTAGATACGCAGTATTTT. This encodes CASRLSGELDTQYF.

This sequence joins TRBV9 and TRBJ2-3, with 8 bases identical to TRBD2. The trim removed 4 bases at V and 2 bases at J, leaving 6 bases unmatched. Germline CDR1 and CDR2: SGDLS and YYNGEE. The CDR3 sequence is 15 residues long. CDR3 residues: CASSPGTSSTDTQYF. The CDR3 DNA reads TGTGCCAGCAGCCCCGGGACTAGTTCCACAGATACGCAGTATTTT.

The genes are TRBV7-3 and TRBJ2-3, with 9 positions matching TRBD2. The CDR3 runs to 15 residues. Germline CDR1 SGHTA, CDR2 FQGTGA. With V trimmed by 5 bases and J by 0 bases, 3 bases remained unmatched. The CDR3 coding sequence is TGTGCCAGCAGCCCGAGCGGGGGGAGCACAGATACGCAGTATTTT. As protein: CASSPSGGSTDTQYF.

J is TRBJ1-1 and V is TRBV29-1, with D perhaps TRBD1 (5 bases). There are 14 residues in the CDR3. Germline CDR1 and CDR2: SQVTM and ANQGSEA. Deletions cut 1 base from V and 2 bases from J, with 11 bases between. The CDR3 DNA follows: TGCAGCGTTGAAGGGGAACAGGCCAACACTGAAGCTTTCTTT. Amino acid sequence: CSVEGEQANTEAFF.

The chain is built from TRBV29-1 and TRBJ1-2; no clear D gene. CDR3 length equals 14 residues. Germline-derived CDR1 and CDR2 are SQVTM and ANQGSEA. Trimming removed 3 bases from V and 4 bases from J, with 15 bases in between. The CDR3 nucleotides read TGCAGCGTTGAGGAACCAACAGCCCGCTATGGCTACACCTTC. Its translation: CSVEEPTARYGYTF.

This CDR3 reads CASSWGGGSEAFF. The CDR3 coding sequence is TGTGCCAGCAGCTGGGGGGGCGGGTCTGAAGCTTTCTTT. This chain connects TRBV7-3 to TRBJ1-1; D possibly corresponds to TRBD1 (6 bases). Germline V CDR1 and CDR2: SGHTA, FQGTGA. Trimming removed 4 bases at V and 6 bases at J, with 12 bases between. The CDR3 has 13 amino acids.

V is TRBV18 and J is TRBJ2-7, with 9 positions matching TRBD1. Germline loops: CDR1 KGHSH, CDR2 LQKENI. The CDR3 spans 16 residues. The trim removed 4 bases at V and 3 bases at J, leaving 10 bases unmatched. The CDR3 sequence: CASSQTADRGGYEQYF. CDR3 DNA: TGTGCCAGCTCACAGACTGCGGACAGGGGAGGCTACGAGCAGTACTTC.

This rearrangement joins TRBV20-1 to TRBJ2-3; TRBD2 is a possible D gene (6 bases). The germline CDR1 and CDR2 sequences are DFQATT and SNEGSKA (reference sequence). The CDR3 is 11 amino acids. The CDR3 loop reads CGGESTDTQYF. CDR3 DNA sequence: TGCGGAGGGGAATCCACAGATACGCAGTATTTT.

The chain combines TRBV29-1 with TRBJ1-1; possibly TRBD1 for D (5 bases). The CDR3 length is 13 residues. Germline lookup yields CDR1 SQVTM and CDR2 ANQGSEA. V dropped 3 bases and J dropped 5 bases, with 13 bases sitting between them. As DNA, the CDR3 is TGCAGCGTTGAGAAAGGTCGGGGGACTGAAGCTTTCTTT. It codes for CSVEKGRGTEAFF. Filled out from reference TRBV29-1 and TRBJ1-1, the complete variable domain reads SAVISQKPSRDICQRGTSLTIQCQVDSQVTMMFWYRQQPGQSLTLIATANQGSEATYESGFVIDKFPISRPNLTFSTLTVSNMSPEDSSIYLCSVEKGRGTEAFFGQGTRLTVV.

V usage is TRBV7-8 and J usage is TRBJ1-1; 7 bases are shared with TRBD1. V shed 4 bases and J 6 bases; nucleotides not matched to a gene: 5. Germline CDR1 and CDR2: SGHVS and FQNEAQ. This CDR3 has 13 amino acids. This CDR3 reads CASSSRTGPEAFF. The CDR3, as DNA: TGTGCCAGCAGCTCAAGGACAGGCCCTGAAGCTTTCTTT.

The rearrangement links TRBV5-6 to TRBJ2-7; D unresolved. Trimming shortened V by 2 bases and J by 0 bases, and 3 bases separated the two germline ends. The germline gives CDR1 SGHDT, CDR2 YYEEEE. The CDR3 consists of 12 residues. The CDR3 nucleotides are TGTGCCAGCAGCTTCTCCTCCTACGAGCAGTACTTC. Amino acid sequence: CASSFSSYEQYF. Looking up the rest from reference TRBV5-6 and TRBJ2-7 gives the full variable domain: DAGVTQSPTHLIKTRGQQVTLRCSPKSGHDTVSWYQQALGQGPQFIFQYYEEEERQRGNFPDRFSGHQFPNYSSELNVNALLLGDSALYLCASSFSSYEQYFGPGTRLTVT.